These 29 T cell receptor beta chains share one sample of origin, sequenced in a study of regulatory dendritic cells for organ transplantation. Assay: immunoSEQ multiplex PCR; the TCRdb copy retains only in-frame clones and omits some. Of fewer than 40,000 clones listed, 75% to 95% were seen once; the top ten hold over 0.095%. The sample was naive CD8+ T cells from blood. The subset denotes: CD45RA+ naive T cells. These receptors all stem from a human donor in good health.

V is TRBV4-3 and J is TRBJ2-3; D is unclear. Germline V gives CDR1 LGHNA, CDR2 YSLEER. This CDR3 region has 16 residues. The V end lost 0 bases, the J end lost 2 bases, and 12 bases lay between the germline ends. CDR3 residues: CASSQDTERYTDTQYF. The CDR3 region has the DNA TGCGCCAGCAGCCAAGATACGGAGAGATACACAGATACGCAGTATTTT.

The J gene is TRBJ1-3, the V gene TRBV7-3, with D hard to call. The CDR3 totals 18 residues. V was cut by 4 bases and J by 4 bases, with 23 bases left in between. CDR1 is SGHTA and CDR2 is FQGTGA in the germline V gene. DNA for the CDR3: TGTGCCAGCAGCTCTTATCAAACCCCGAAAGGGTCAGGAAACACCATATATTTT. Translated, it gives CASSSYQTPKGSGNTIYF.

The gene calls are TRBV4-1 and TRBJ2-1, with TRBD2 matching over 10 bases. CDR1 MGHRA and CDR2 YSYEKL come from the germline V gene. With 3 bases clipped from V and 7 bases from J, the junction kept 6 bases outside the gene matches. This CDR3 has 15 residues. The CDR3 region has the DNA TGCGCCAGCAGCCATCTAGCGGGAGTAGTAAATGAGCAGTTCTTC. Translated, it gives CASSHLAGVVNEQFF.

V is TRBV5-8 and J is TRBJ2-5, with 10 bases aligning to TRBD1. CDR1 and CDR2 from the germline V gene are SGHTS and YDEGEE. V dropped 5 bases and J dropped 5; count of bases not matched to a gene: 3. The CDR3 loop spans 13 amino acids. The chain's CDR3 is CASRTGGHETQYF. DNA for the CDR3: TGTGCCAGCAGGACAGGGGGCCATGAGACCCAGTACTTC.

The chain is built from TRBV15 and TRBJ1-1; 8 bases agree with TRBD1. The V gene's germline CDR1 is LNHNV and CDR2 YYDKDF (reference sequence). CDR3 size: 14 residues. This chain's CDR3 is CAIRDRKENTEAFF. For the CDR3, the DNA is TGTGCGATCCGGGACAGGAAGGAGAACACTGAAGCTTTCTTT.

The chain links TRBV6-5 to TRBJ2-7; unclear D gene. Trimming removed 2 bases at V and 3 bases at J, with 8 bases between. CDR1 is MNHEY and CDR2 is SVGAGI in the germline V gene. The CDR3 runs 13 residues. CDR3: CASSYDNDYEQYF. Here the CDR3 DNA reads TGTGCCAGCAGTTACGATAACGACTACGAGCAGTACTTC.

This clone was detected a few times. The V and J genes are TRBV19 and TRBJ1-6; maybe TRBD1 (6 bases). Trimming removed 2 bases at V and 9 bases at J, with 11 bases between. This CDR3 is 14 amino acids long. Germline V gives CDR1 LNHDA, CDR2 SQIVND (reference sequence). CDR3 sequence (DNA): TGTGCCAGTAGTATAACACAGGGTCGTTCACCCCTCCACTTT. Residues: CASSITQGRSPLHF.

The DNA for the CDR3 is TGTGCCAGCCGCCTCGGGCCCCTCATGGCGAGTGAGCAGTTCTTC. Translating it yields CASRLGPLMASEQFF. The rearrangement joins TRBV28 to TRBJ2-1; D not certain. Trimming removed 8 bases at V and 9 bases at J, with 23 bases between. The CDR3 runs 15 residues. Germline lookup yields CDR1 MDHEN and CDR2 SYDVKM.

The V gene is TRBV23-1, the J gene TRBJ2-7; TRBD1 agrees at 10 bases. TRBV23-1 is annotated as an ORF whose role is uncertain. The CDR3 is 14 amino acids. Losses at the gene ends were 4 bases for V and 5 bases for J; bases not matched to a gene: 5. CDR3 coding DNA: TGCGCCAGCAGTCTCGAGACAGGGGGCCACGAGCAGTACTTC. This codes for CASSLETGGHEQYF.

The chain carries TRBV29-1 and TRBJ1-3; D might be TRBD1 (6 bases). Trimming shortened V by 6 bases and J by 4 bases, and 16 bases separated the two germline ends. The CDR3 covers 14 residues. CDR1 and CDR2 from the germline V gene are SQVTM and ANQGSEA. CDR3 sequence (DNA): TGCAGCGTCCAATTCACAGGGTTCGGAAACACCATATATTTT. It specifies CSVQFTGFGNTIYF.

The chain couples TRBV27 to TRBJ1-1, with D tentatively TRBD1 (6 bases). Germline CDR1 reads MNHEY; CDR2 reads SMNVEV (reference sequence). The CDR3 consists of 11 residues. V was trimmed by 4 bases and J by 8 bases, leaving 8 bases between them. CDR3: CASSSGDEAFF. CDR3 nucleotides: TGTGCCAGCAGTTCAGGGGACGAAGCTTTCTTT.

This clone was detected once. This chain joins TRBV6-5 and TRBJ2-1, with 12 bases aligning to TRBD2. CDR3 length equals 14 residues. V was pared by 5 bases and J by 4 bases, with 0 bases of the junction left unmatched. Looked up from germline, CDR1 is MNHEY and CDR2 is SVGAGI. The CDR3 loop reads CASSGLAGYNEQFF. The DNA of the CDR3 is TGTGCCAGCAGTGGACTAGCGGGATACAATGAGCAGTTCTTC.

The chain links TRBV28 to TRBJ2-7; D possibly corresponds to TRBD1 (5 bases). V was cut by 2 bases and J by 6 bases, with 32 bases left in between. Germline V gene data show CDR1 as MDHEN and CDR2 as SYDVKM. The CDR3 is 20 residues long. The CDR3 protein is CASSLICPKAPQTAPGEQYF. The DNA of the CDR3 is TGTGCCAGCAGTTTAATTTGTCCGAAGGCGCCGCAGACAGCCCCGGGCGAGCAGTACTTC.

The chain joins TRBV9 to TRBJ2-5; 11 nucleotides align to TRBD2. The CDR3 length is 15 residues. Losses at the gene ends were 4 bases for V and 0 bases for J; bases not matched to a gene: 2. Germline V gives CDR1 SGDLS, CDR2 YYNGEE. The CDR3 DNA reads TGTGCCAGCAGCATTAGCGGGGGGGACCAAGAGACCCAGTACTTC. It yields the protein CASSISGGDQETQYF. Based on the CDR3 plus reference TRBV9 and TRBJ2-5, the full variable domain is DSGVTQTPKHLITATGQRVTLRCSPRSGDLSVYWYQQSLDQGLQFLIQYYNGEERAKGNILERFSAQQFPDLHSELNLSSLELGDSALYFCASSISGGDQETQYFGPGTRLLVL.

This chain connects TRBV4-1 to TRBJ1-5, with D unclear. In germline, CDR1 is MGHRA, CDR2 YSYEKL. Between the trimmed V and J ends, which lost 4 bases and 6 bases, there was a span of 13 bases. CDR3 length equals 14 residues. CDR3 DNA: TGCGCCAGCAGCCTGGGCCCTGAACTTCAGCCCCAGCATTTT. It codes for CASSLGPELQPQHF.

CDR3 protein: CASSFLTGTYEQYF. The CDR3 nucleotides are TGTGCCAGCAGCTTTTTAACAGGGACCTACGAGCAGTACTTC. The gene calls are TRBV11-2 and TRBJ2-7; perhaps TRBD1 as D (6 bases). This CDR3 region has 14 residues. Germline CDR1 reads SGHAT; CDR2 reads FQNNGV. The V end lost 3 bases, the J end lost 2 bases, and 11 bases lay between the germline ends.

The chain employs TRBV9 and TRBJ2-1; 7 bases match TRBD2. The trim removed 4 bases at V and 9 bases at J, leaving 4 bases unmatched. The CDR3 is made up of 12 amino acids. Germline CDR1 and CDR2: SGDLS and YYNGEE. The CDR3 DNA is TGTGCCAGCAGCTACGGCGGGGGTGAGCAGTTCTTC. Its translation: CASSYGGGEQFF. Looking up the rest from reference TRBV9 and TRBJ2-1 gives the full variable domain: DSGVTQTPKHLITATGQRVTLRCSPRSGDLSVYWYQQSLDQGLQFLIQYYNGEERAKGNILERFSAQQFPDLHSELNLSSLELGDSALYFCASSYGGGEQFFGPGTRLTVL.

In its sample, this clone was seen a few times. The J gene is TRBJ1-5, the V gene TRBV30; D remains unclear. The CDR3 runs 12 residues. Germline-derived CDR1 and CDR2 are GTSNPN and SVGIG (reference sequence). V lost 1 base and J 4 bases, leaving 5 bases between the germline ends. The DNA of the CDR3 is TGTGCCTGGAGTGAGGGAAATCAGCCCCAGCATTTT. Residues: CAWSEGNQPQHF.

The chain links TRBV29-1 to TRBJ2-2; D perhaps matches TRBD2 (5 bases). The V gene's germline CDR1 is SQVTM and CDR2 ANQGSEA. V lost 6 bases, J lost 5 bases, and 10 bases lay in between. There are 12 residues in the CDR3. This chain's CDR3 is CSVLDGTGELFF. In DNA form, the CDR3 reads TGCAGCGTACTAGATGGGACCGGGGAGCTGTTTTTT.

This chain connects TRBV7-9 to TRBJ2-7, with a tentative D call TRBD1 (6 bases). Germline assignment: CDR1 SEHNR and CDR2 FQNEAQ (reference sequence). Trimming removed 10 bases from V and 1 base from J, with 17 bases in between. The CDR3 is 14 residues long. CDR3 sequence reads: CATAHSTGSYEQYF. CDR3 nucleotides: TGTGCCACCGCCCACTCAACAGGGTCCTACGAGCAGTACTTC. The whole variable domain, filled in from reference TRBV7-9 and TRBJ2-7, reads DTGVSQNPRHKITKRGQNVTFRCDPISEHNRLYWYRQTLGQGPEFLTYFQNEAQLEKSRLLSDRFSAERPKGSFSTLEIQRTEQGDSAMYLCATAHSTGSYEQYFGPGTRLTVT.

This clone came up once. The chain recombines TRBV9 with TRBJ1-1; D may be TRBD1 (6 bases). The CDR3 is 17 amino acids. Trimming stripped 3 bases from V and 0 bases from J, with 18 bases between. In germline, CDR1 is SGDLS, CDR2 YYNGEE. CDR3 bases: TGTGCCAGCAGCGAACGACAGGTCCCCATTATGAACACTGAAGCTTTCTTT. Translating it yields CASSERQVPIMNTEAFF.

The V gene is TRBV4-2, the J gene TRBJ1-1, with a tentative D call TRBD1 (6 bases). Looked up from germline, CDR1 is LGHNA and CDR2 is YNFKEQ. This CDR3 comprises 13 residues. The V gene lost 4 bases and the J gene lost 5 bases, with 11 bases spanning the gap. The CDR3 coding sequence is TGTGCCAGCAGCCTAAGGGGGGGGACTGAAGCTTTCTTT. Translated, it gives CASSLRGGTEAFF.

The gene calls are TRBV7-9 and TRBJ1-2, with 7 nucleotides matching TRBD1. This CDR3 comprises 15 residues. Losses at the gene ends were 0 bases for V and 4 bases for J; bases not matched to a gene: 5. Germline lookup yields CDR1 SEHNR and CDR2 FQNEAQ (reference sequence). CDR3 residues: CASSLARDRSYGYTF. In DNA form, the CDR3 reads TGTGCCAGCAGCTTAGCGCGGGACAGATCCTATGGCTACACCTTC.

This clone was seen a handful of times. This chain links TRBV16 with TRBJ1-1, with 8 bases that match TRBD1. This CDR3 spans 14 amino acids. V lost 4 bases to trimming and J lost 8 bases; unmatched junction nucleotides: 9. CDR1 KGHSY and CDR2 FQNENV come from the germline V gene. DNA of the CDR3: TGTGCCAGCAGCCCAAATGCCAGGGGGCAGGAAGCTTTCTTT. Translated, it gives CASSPNARGQEAFF.

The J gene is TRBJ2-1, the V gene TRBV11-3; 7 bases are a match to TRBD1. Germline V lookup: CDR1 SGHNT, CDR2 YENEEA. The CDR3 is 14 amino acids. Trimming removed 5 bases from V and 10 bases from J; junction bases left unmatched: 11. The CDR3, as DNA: TGTGCCAGCAGCAGAAACAGGGGATCTCAGGAGCAGTTCTTC. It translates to CASSRNRGSQEQFF.

CDR3 DNA: TGTGCCAGCAGCTTAGGTAGCGGGAAAGAGACCCAGTACTTC. It codes for CASSLGSGKETQYF. The chain joins TRBV13 to TRBJ2-5; 8 bases align to TRBD2. CDR1 is PRHDT and CDR2 is FYEKMQ in the germline V gene (reference sequence). V shed 0 bases and J 3 bases; nucleotides not matched to a gene: 0. This CDR3 has 14 amino acids.

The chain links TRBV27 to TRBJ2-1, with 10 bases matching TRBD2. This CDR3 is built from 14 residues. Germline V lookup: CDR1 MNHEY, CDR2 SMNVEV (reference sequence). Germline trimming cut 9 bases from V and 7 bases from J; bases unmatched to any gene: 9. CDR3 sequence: CASSIAGGTNEQFF. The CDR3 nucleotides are TGTGCCAGTTCGATAGCGGGGGGAACAAATGAGCAGTTCTTC.

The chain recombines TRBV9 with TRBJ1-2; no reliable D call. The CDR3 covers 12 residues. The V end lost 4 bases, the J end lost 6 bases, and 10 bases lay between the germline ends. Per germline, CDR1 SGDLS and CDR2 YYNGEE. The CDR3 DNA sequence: TGTGCCAGCAGCTCCTGGCTCAATGGCTACACCTTC. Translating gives CASSSWLNGYTF.

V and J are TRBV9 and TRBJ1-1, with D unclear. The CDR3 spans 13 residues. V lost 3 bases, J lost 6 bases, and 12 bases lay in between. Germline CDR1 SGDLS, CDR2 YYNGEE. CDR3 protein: CASSAENWAEAFF. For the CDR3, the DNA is TGTGCCAGCAGCGCAGAAAATTGGGCTGAAGCTTTCTTT.